What follows are 32 T cell receptor beta chains derived from one specimen sequenced in a study of cytomegalovirus exposure and HLA in healthy donors. The method was immunoSEQ multiplex PCR; TCRdb's version includes in-frame clones alone and lacks a portion of them. Among some 210,000 clones listed, more than 75% were seen once. Sequencing was done on a sample of PBMCs. The source is a woman aged 18-35 years in good health and CMV-seropositive.

V gene TRBV28 combines with J gene TRBJ1-1; D is unclear. CDR1 and CDR2 (germline): MDHEN, SYDVKM. Between the trimmed V and J ends, which lost 6 bases and 0 bases, there was a span of 20 bases. This CDR3 spans 17 amino acids. For the CDR3, the DNA is TGTGCCAGCAGCTACTGGAACTTCGAGGAGATGAACACTGAAGCTTTCTTT. The encoded protein is CASSYWNFEEMNTEAFF.

The CDR3 nucleotides are TGTGCCAGTACGGGACAGGGGCGAAGCTACGAGCAGTACTTC. Its translation is CASTGQGRSYEQYF. This chain links TRBV19 with TRBJ2-7; 10 bases are a match to TRBD1. Germline V gene lookup returns CDR1 LNHDA and CDR2 SQIVND (reference sequence). V was clipped by 7 bases and J by 3 bases; unmatched bases: 6. The CDR3 has 14 amino acids.

The V gene is TRBV6-1, the J gene TRBJ1-1; TRBD1 is a possible D gene (5 bases). CDR3 size: 15 residues. Trimming took 4 bases from V and 1 from J, leaving 13 bases between them. Germline CDR1 reads MNHNS; CDR2 reads SASEGT. CDR3 nucleotide sequence: TGTGCCAGCAGTGTGCCGGGACTCCCGAACACTGAAGCTTTCTTT. Residues: CASSVPGLPNTEAFF.

This chain joins TRBV15 and TRBJ2-5; 8 bases match TRBD1. The CDR3 loop spans 17 amino acids. Germline V gives CDR1 LNHNV, CDR2 YYDKDF (reference sequence). The ends lost 4 bases at V and 1 base at J; junction bases unmatched: 11. The CDR3 nucleotides are TGTGCCACCAGCATTAGGGGGGACAGGACCTTCCAAGAGACCCAGTACTTC. Translation gives CATSIRGDRTFQETQYF.

The J gene is TRBJ1-1, the V gene TRBV6-1; D not resolved. This CDR3 is 14 amino acids long. V lost 0 bases and J 1 base, leaving 6 bases between the germline ends. CDR1 is MNHNS, CDR2 SASEGT, per germline. The CDR3 region is CASSEAPGNTEAFF. CDR3 bases: TGTGCCAGCAGTGAAGCGCCCGGGAACACTGAAGCTTTCTTT.

The V and J genes are TRBV11-1 and TRBJ1-4; 10 nucleotides match TRBD1. Looked up from germline, CDR1 is SGHAT and CDR2 is FQDESV (reference sequence). Losses at the gene ends were 5 bases for V and 8 bases for J; bases not matched to a gene: 8. The CDR3 sequence is 15 residues long. CDR3 sequence reads: CASSPGTGDGEKLFF. The DNA of the CDR3 is TGTGCCAGCAGCCCCGGGACAGGGGATGGCGAAAAACTGTTTTTT.

V and J are TRBV28 and TRBJ2-6; D not certain. V was clipped by 2 bases and J by 1 base, with 9 bases between them. The CDR3 contains 16 residues. Germline V gene lookup returns CDR1 MDHEN and CDR2 SYDVKM. Here the CDR3 reads CASSLTPGSGANVLTF. The CDR3 DNA reads as TGTGCCAGCAGTTTAACCCCCGGGTCTGGGGCCAACGTCCTGACTTTC.

The chain employs TRBV6-5 and TRBJ2-5; 7 nucleotides line up with TRBD2. CDR1 and CDR2 from the germline V gene are MNHEY and SVGAGI. The junction had 3 bases not matched to a gene; V was cut back by 2 bases and J by 6 bases. CDR3 size: 13 residues. CDR3 residues: CASSYDGRQTQYF. The CDR3 nucleotides are TGTGCCAGCAGTTACGACGGGAGGCAGACCCAGTACTTC.

The chain employs TRBV27 and TRBJ1-5; tentatively, D is TRBD1 (5 bases). This CDR3 is built from 16 residues. V was trimmed by 5 bases and J by 6 bases, leaving 20 bases between them. Per the germline V gene, CDR1 is MNHEY and CDR2 is SMNVEV (reference sequence). Written as DNA, the CDR3 is TGTGCCAGCAGTCCATATCTACAGGTTTTAGGTCAGCCCCAGCATTTT. Protein product: CASSPYLQVLGQPQHF.

This clone has at least ten counts. The V gene is TRBV28, the J gene TRBJ1-1; 10 bases line up with TRBD1. The CDR3 contains 17 residues. Losses at the gene ends were 5 bases for V and 0 bases for J; bases not matched to a gene: 9. Germline values: CDR1 MDHEN, CDR2 SYDVKM. The CDR3 nucleotides are TGTGCCAGCAGTCCGTTAGGACAGGGGGTTATGAACACTGAAGCTTTCTTT. This sequence encodes CASSPLGQGVMNTEAFF.

V gene TRBV28 combines with J gene TRBJ1-4, with D possibly matching TRBD1 (5 bases). CDR3 length equals 15 residues. Deletions cut 5 bases from V and 0 bases from J, with 10 bases between. Germline values: CDR1 MDHEN, CDR2 SYDVKM. The CDR3 sequence is CASSRRVATNEKLFF. The CDR3 nucleotides read TGTGCCAGCAGTCGCAGGGTTGCAACTAATGAAAAACTGTTTTTT.

This clone occurred once. V usage is TRBV7-6 and J usage is TRBJ1-4; the D is unclear. The CDR3 covers 17 residues. Germline CDR1 reads SGHVS; CDR2 reads FNYEAQ. Trimming stripped 3 bases from V and 8 bases from J, with 22 bases between. The CDR3 region is CASSFSVLGPREEKLFF. The CDR3 coding sequence is TGTGCCAGCAGCTTTTCAGTCTTAGGGCCGAGGGAGGAAAAACTGTTTTTT.

The chain employs TRBV9 and TRBJ2-3; the match to TRBD2 covers 11 bases. After removal of 7 bases from V and 4 bases from J, the junction contained 11 bases not matched to a gene. The CDR3 extends over 16 amino acids. Germline V gene data show CDR1 as SGDLS and CDR2 as YYNGEE. The CDR3 here is CASGGELAGAADTQYF. DNA of the CDR3: TGTGCCAGCGGGGGGGAACTAGCGGGAGCCGCAGATACGCAGTATTTT. The full variable domain, its missing parts supplied by reference TRBV9 and TRBJ2-3, is DSGVTQTPKHLITATGQRVTLRCSPRSGDLSVYWYQQSLDQGLQFLIQYYNGEERAKGNILERFSAQQFPDLHSELNLSSLELGDSALYFCASGGELAGAADTQYFGPGTRLTVL.

J is TRBJ2-7 and V is TRBV19, with D possibly being TRBD2 (6 bases). Germline CDR1 LNHDA, CDR2 SQIVND (reference sequence). V lost 5 bases and J 7 bases, leaving 24 bases between the germline ends. The CDR3 is 16 amino acids. CDR3: CASSVTGLGAGGEQYF. The CDR3 region has the DNA TGTGCCAGTAGTGTCACGGGACTTGGGGCCGGAGGGGAGCAGTACTTC.

This clone occurred once. The chain joins TRBV2 to TRBJ1-1; D is undetermined. CDR3 size: 12 residues. The ends were cut back, 7 bases at V and 1 base at J, with 7 bases in the middle. Germline CDR1 and CDR2: SNHLY and FYNNEI. CDR3 coding DNA: TGTGCCAGCAACCGGGGGAACACTGAAGCTTTCTTT. Translation: CASNRGNTEAFF. The full variable domain, in which reference TRBV2 and TRBJ1-1 provide the parts outside the CDR3, is EPEVTQTPSHQVTQMGQEVILRCVPISNHLYFYWYRQILGQKVEFLVSFYNNEISEKSEIFDDQFSVERPDGSNFTLKIRSTKLEDSAMYFCASNRGNTEAFFGQGTRLTVV.

This rearrangement joins TRBV27 to TRBJ1-2; D call uncertain. Deletions cut 0 bases from V and 1 base from J, with 12 bases between. Germline V gene sequence: CDR1 MNHEY, CDR2 SMNVEV (reference sequence). The CDR3 consists of 16 residues. In DNA form, the CDR3 reads TGTGCCAGCAGTTTATCCGAGGTTACAATTAACTATGGCTACACCTTC. It is translated as CASSLSEVTINYGYTF.

This clone has only one observation. J is TRBJ2-1 and V is TRBV7-9, with D unresolved. The germline gives CDR1 SEHNR, CDR2 FQNEAQ (reference sequence). There are 12 residues in the CDR3. V lost 4 bases to trimming and J lost 8 bases, with 9 bases between them. CDR3 loop: CASSYRRDEQFF. The DNA for the CDR3 is TGTGCCAGCAGCTACCGTAGAGATGAGCAGTTCTTC. Together with reference TRBV7-9 and TRBJ2-1, the CDR3 gives the full variable domain: DTGVSQNPRHKITKRGQNVTFRCDPISEHNRLYWYRQTLGQGPEFLTYFQNEAQLEKSRLLSDRFSAERPKGSFSTLEIQRTEQGDSAMYLCASSYRRDEQFFGPGTRLTVL.

The chain carries TRBV27 and TRBJ1-5, with D possibly matching TRBD1 (5 bases). This CDR3 region has 16 residues. The ends were cut back, 0 bases at V and 6 bases at J, with 15 bases in the middle. Germline lookup yields CDR1 MNHEY and CDR2 SMNVEV (reference sequence). The CDR3 loop is CASSLSYGGGGQPQHF. The CDR3, as DNA: TGTGCCAGCAGTTTATCTTACGGCGGGGGGGGTCAGCCCCAGCATTTT.

This clone appeared a few times. Other DNA sequences from this sample encode an identical CDR3 as well. The chain employs TRBV6-1 and TRBJ2-7; TRBD1 agrees at 7 bases. Germline assignment: CDR1 MNHNS and CDR2 SASEGT. The CDR3 runs 12 residues. V trimming: 5 bases; J trimming: 3 bases; junction bases outside the gene matches: 1. CDR3 in DNA: TGTGCCAGCAGTACAGGGGACTACGAGCAGTACTTC. As protein: CASSTGDYEQYF.

The chain carries TRBV7-9 and TRBJ2-3; maybe TRBD2 (6 bases). Trimming pared 1 base from V and 2 bases from J, leaving 10 bases between. The CDR3 has 15 residues. CDR1 is SEHNR and CDR2 is FQNEAQ in the germline V gene (reference sequence). CDR3 residues: CASSLEGTHTDTQYF. Written as DNA, the CDR3 is TGTGCCAGCAGCTTAGAGGGGACTCACACAGATACGCAGTATTTT.

The chain joins TRBV7-6 to TRBJ1-1; TRBD1 might be the D (5 bases). The CDR3 has 16 amino acids. Germline-derived CDR1 and CDR2 are SGHVS and FNYEAQ. The V gene lost 1 base and the J gene lost 1 base, with 13 bases spanning the gap. The CDR3 loop is CASSLGPRGTNTEAFF. DNA of the CDR3: TGTGCCAGCAGCTTAGGGCCTAGGGGCACGAACACTGAAGCTTTCTTT. Together with reference TRBV7-6 and TRBJ1-1, the CDR3 gives the full variable domain: GAGVSQSPRYKVTKRGQDVALRCDPISGHVSLYWYRQALGQGPEFLTYFNYEAQQDKSGLPNDRFSAERPEGSISTLTIQRTEQRDSAMYRCASSLGPRGTNTEAFFGQGTRLTVV.

The V gene is TRBV5-1, the J gene TRBJ2-1, with 9 bases that match TRBD1. CDR1 is SGHRS, CDR2 YFSETQ, per germline. V lost 4 bases and J lost 3; bases outside the gene matches: 5. This CDR3 has 15 amino acids. The CDR3 protein is CASSLRQGGYNEQFF. The CDR3 region has the DNA TGCGCCAGCAGCCTCAGACAGGGGGGCTACAATGAGCAGTTCTTC.

This clone showed up just once. Here the CDR3 reads CSVVGLAGQNEQFF. The CDR3 nucleotides are TGCAGCGTTGTCGGACTAGCGGGACAGAATGAGCAGTTCTTC. The chain carries TRBV29-1 and TRBJ2-1; 12 bases align to TRBD2. V trimming: 4 bases; J trimming: 7 bases; junction bases outside the gene matches: 5. This CDR3 is built from 14 residues. Germline CDR1 SQVTM, CDR2 ANQGSEA.

This rearrangement joins TRBV30 to TRBJ2-7, with 13 positions matching TRBD2. Trimming cost V 3 bases and J 2 bases; bases outside gene matches: 4. Germline lookup yields CDR1 GTSNPN and CDR2 SVGIG (reference sequence). The CDR3 spans 15 residues. The CDR3 reads CAWSAGLAGAYEQYF. In nucleotides, the CDR3 is TGTGCCTGGAGCGCCGGACTAGCGGGAGCCTACGAGCAGTACTTC.

The chain uses TRBV14 and TRBJ2-3; D may be TRBD2 (5 bases). With 1 base removed from V and 4 bases from J, the gap between germline ends came to 15 bases. This CDR3 has 16 residues. Germline lookup yields CDR1 SGHDN and CDR2 FVKESK. This chain's CDR3 is CASSQGWGVRADTQYF. For the CDR3, the DNA is TGTGCCAGCAGCCAAGGGTGGGGAGTTCGGGCAGATACGCAGTATTTT.

This clone was counted only a few times. V and J are TRBV6-1 and TRBJ1-1; 7 positions match TRBD1. CDR3 length: 14 amino acids. Per germline, CDR1 MNHNS and CDR2 SASEGT. Losses at the gene ends were 4 bases for V and 3 bases for J; bases not matched to a gene: 5. In DNA, the CDR3 is TGTGCCAGCAGTGCCCGGGACAGTTACACTGAAGCTTTCTTT. It specifies CASSARDSYTEAFF.

The chain joins TRBV5-4 to TRBJ2-7; D not certain. Between the trimmed V and J ends, which lost 2 bases and 3 bases, there was a span of 3 bases. The CDR3 length is 11 residues. Germline V gene lookup returns CDR1 SGHNT and CDR2 YYREEE (reference sequence). For the CDR3, the DNA is TGTGCCAGCAGCTTTCACTACGAGCAGTACTTC. This gives the protein CASSFHYEQYF.

This chain links TRBV7-9 with TRBJ1-5, with a tentative D call TRBD1 (5 bases). The germline V gene encodes CDR1 SEHNR and CDR2 FQNEAQ (reference sequence). The CDR3 extends over 13 amino acids. Trimming shortened V by 3 bases and J by 8 bases, and 11 bases separated the two germline ends. The CDR3 coding sequence is TGTGCCAGCAGCTTGCCAGGGATAGAGCCCCAGCATTTT. Protein sequence: CASSLPGIEPQHF. Filled out from reference TRBV7-9 and TRBJ1-5, the complete variable domain reads DTGVSQNPRHKITKRGQNVTFRCDPISEHNRLYWYRQTLGQGPEFLTYFQNEAQLEKSRLLSDRFSAERPKGSFSTLEIQRTEQGDSAMYLCASSLPGIEPQHFGDGTRLSIL.

J is TRBJ2-1 and V is TRBV27; D ambiguous. V was pared by 6 bases and J by 2 bases, with 14 bases between. The CDR3 is 15 residues long. The V gene's germline CDR1 is MNHEY and CDR2 SMNVEV (reference sequence). The CDR3 is CASSLVSPPYNEQFF. Here the CDR3 DNA reads TGTGCCAGCAGCCTAGTCTCACCCCCCTACAATGAGCAGTTCTTC.

The rearrangement links TRBV11-2 to TRBJ1-5; possibly TRBD1 for D (6 bases). CDR1 is SGHAT, CDR2 FQNNGV, per germline. V was clipped by 2 bases and J by 9 bases, with 17 bases between them. The CDR3 contains 15 residues. The CDR3 DNA follows: TGTGCCAGCAGCTTAACCCAGGGAGGGGGATGGCCCCAGCATTTT. Translated, it gives CASSLTQGGGWPQHF.

The rearrangement uses TRBV4-1 and TRBJ2-1; 7 bases line up with TRBD2. J was trimmed by 4 bases and V by 3 bases; bases with no gene match: 6. From germline, CDR1 is MGHRA and CDR2 YSYEKL. The CDR3 totals 15 residues. This CDR3 is CASSQAGGGYNEQFF. The CDR3 nucleotides read TGCGCCAGCAGCCAGGCTGGGGGGGGATACAATGAGCAGTTCTTC.

The rearrangement links TRBV13 to TRBJ2-7, with D perhaps TRBD1 (5 bases). Germline values: CDR1 PRHDT, CDR2 FYEKMQ (reference sequence). The CDR3 spans 13 residues. The V end was cut by 4 bases, the J end by 12 bases, with 19 bases between. This CDR3 reads CASSSLGQGEGYF. As DNA, the CDR3 is TGTGCCAGCAGCTCCCTGGGGCAGGGCGAAGGGTACTTC.